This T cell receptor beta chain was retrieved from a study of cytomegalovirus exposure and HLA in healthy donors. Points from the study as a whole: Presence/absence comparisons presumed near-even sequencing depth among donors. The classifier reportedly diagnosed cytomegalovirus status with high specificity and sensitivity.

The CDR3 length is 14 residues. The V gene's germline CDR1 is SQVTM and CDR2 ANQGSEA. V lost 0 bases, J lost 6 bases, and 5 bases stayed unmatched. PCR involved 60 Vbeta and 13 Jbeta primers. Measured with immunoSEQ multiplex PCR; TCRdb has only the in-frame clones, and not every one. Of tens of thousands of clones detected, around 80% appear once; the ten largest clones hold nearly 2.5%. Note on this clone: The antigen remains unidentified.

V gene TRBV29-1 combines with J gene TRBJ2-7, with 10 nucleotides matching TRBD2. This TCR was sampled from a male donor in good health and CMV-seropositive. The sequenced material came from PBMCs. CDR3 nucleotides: TGCAGCGTTGAAGAACTAGCGGGACGCAGCGAGCAGTACTTC. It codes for CSVEELAGRSEQYF.